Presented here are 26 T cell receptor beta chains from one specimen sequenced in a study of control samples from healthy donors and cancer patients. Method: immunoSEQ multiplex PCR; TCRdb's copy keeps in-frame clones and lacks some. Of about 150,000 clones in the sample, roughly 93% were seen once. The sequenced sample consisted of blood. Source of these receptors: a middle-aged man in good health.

The CDR3 DNA follows: TGTGCCAGCAGTGATTCATCCCGGCCCAGGGGCTATGGCTACACCTTC. Protein product: CASSDSSRPRGYGYTF. The gene calls are TRBV6-4 and TRBJ1-2; D possibly corresponds to TRBD1 (6 bases). V gave up 3 bases and J gave up 4 bases, with 18 bases separating them. The CDR3 spans 16 residues. Germline V CDR1 and CDR2: MRHNA, SNTAGT.

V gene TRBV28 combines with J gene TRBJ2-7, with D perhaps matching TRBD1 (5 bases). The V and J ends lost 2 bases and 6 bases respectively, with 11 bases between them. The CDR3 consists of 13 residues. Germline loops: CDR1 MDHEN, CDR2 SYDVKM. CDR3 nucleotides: TGTGCCAGCAGTTTACAGGGTTGGGCCGAGCAGTACTTC. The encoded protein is CASSLQGWAEQYF.

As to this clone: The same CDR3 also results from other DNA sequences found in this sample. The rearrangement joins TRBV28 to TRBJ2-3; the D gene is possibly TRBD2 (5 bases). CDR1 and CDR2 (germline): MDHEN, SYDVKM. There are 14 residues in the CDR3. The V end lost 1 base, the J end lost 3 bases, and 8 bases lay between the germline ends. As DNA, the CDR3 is TGTGCCAGCAGTTTATTGCTAGCTACAGATACGCAGTATTTT. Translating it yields CASSLLLATDTQYF.

The CDR3 nucleotides are TGTGCCAGCACACCTCTAGGCGGGGACAGGGCAGATGGCTACACCTTC. This codes for CASTPLGGDRADGYTF. The chain is built from TRBV7-9 and TRBJ1-2; 9 nucleotides agree with TRBD1. Germline lookup yields CDR1 SEHNR and CDR2 FQNEAQ (reference sequence). The V and J ends lost 7 bases and 6 bases, in that order; junction bases with no gene match: 15. The CDR3 consists of 16 residues.

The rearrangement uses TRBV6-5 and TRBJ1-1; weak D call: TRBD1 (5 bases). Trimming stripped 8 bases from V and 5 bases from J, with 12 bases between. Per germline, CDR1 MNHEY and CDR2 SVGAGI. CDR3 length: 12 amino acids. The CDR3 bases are TGTGCCAGCCATTCAGGGAGGACTGAAGCTTTCTTT. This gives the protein CASHSGRTEAFF.

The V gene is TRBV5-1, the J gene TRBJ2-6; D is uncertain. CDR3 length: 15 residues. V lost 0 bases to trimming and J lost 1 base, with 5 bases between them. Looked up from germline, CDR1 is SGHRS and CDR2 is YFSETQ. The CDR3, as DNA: TGCGCCAGCAGCTTGGGAAAGTCTGGGGCCAACGTCCTGACTTTC. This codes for CASSLGKSGANVLTF.

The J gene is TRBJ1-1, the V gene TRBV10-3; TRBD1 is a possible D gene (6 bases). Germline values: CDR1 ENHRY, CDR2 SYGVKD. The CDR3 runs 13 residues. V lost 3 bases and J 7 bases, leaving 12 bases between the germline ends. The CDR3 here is CAISEPEQGEAFF. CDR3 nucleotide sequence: TGTGCCATCAGTGAACCCGAACAGGGTGAAGCTTTCTTT.

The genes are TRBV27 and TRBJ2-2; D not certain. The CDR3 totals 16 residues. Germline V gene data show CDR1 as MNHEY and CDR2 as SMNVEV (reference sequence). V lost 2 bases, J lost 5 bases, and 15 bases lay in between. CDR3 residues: CASSLGPKLSTGELFF. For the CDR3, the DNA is TGTGCCAGCAGTTTAGGGCCCAAACTTTCAACCGGGGAGCTGTTTTTT.

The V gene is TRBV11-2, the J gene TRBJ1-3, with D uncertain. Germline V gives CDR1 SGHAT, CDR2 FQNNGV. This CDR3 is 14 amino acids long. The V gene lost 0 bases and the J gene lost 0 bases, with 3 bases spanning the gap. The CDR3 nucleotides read TGTGCCAGCAGCTTAGACACCTCTGGAAACACCATATATTTT. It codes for CASSLDTSGNTIYF. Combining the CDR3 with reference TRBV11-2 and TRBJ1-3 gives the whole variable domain EAGVAQSPRYKIIEKRQSVAFWCNPISGHATLYWYQQILGQGPKLLIQFQNNGVVDDSQLPKDRFSAERLKGVDSTLKIQPAKLEDSAVYLCASSLDTSGNTIYFGEGSWLTVV.

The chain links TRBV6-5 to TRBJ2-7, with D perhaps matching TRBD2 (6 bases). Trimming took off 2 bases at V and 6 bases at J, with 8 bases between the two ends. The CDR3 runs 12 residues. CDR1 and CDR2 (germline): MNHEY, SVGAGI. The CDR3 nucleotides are TGTGCCAGCAGTTACGTGGGGGGCGAGCAGTACTTC. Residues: CASSYVGGEQYF.

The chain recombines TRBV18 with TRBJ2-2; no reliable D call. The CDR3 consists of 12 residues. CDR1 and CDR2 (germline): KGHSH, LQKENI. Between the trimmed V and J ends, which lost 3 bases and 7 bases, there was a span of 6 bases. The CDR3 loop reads CASSPFIGELFF. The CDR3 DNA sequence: TGTGCCAGCTCACCTTTTATCGGGGAGCTGTTTTTT.

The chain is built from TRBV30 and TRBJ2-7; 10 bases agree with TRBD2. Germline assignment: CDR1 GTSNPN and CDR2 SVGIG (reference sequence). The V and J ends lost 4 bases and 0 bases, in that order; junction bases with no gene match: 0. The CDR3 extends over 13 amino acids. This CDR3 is CAWTSGSSYEQYF. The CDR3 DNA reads TGTGCCTGGACTAGCGGGAGCTCCTACGAGCAGTACTTC.

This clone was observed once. CDR3 loop: CASSLISEVRSDSPLHF. The CDR3 nucleotides read TGCGCCAGCAGCTTGATTTCCGAAGTTCGGTCGGATTCACCCCTCCACTTT. V is TRBV5-1 and J is TRBJ1-6; the D is unclear. Trimming removed 1 base at V and 8 bases at J, with 19 bases between. The CDR3 consists of 17 residues. Germline V gives CDR1 SGHRS, CDR2 YFSETQ.

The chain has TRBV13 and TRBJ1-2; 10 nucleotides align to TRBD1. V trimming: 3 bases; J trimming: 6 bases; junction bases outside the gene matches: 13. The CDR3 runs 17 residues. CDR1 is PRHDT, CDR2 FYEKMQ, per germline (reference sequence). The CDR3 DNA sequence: TGTGCCAGCAGCTTGACAGGGGGCTATCCGGGCTTCGATGGCTACACCTTC. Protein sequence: CASSLTGGYPGFDGYTF. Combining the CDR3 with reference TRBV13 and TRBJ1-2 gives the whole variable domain AAGVIQSPRHLIKEKRETATLKCYPIPRHDTVYWYQQGPGQDPQFLISFYEKMQSDKGSIPDRFSAQQFSDYHSELNMSSLELGDSALYFCASSLTGGYPGFDGYTFGSGTRLTVV.

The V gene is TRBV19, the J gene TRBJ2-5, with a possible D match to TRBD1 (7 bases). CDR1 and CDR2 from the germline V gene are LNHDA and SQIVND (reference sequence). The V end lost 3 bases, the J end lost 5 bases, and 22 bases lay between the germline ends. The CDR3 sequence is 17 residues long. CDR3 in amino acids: CASSIGGGGAFGETQYF. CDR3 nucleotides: TGTGCCAGTAGTATCGGAGGAGGGGGCGCATTTGGGGAGACCCAGTACTTC.

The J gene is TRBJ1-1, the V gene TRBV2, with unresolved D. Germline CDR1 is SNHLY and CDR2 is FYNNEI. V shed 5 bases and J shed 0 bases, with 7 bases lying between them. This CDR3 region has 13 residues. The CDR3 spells CASSQNMNTEAFF. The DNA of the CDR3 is TGTGCCAGCAGTCAAAACATGAACACTGAAGCTTTCTTT.

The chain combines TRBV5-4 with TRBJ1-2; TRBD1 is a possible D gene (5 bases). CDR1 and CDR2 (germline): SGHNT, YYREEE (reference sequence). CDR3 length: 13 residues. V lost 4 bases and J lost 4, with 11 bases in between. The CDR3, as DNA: TGTGCCAGCAGCGTAGACAGCGGCTATGGCTACACCTTC. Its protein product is CASSVDSGYGYTF.

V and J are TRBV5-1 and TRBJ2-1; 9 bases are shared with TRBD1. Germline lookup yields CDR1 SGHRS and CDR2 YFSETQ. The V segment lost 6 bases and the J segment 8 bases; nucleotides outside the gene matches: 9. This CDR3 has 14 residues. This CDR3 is CASIRDRAGDEQFF. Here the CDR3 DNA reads TGCGCCAGCATCCGGGACAGGGCGGGCGATGAGCAGTTCTTC.

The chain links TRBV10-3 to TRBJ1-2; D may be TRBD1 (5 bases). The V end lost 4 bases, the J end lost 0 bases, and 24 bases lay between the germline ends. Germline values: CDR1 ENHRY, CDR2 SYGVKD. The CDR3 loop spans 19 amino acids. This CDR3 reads CAISGRPGTAREANYGYTF. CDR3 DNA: TGTGCCATCAGTGGGAGGCCCGGGACCGCCCGGGAGGCTAACTATGGCTACACCTTC.

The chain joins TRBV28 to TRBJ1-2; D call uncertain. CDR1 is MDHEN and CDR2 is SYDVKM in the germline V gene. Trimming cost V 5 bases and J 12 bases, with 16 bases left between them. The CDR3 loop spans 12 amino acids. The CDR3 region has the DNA TGTGCCAGCAGTCCACGGACCGTTTTCGACACCTTC. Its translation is CASSPRTVFDTF.

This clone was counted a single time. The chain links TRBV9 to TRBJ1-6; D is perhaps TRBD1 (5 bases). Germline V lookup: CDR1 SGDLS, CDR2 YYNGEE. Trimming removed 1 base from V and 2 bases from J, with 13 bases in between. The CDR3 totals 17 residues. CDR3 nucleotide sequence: TGTGCCAGCAGCGTAAGGGGCAAGGACCCCTATAATTCACCCCTCCACTTT. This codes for CASSVRGKDPYNSPLHF.

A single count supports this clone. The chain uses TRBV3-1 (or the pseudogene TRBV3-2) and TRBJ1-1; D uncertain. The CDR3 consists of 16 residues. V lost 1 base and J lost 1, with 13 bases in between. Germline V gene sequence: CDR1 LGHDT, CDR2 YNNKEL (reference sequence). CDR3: CASSQGRRDTNTEAFF. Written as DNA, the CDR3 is TGTGCCAGCAGCCAAGGAAGGAGGGATACGAACACTGAAGCTTTCTTT.

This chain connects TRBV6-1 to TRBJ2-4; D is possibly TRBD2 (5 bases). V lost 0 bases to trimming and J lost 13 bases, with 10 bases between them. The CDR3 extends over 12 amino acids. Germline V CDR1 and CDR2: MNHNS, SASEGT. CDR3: CASSEALGVQYF. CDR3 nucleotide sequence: TGTGCCAGCAGTGAAGCGCTCGGGGTGCAGTACTTC.

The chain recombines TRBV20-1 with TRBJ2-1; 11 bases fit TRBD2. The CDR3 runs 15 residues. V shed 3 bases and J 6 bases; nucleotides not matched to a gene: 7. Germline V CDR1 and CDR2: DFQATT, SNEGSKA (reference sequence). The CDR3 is CSASTTSGRSNEQFF. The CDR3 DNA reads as TGCAGTGCTAGTACCACTAGCGGGAGATCCAATGAGCAGTTCTTC.

Written as DNA, the CDR3 is TGTGCCAGCAGTGACCGGGGCGAAGCTTTCTTT. Amino acids: CASSDRGEAFF. This chain links TRBV7-8 with TRBJ1-1, with D possibly being TRBD1 (5 bases). The germline CDR1 and CDR2 sequences are SGHVS and FQNEAQ. V was pared by 6 bases and J by 8 bases, with 10 bases between. CDR3 length: 11 residues.

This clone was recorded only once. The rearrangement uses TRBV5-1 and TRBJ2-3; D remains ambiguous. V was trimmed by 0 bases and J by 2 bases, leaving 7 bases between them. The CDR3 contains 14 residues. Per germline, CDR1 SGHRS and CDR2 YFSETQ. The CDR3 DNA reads TGCGCCAGCAGCTTGGTAGACAACACAGATACGCAGTATTTT. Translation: CASSLVDNTDTQYF.